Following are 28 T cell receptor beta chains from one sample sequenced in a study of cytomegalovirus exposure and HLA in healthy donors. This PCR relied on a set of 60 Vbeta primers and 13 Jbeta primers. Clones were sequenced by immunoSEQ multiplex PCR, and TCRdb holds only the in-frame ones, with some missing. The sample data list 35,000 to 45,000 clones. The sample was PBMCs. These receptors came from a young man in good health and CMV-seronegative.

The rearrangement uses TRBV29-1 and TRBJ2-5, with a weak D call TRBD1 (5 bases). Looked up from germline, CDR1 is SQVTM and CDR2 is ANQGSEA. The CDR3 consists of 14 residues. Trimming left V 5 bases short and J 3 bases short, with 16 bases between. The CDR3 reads CSVKQVVKKETQYF. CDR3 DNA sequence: TGCAGCGTTAAACAGGTCGTTAAGAAAGAGACCCAGTACTTC.

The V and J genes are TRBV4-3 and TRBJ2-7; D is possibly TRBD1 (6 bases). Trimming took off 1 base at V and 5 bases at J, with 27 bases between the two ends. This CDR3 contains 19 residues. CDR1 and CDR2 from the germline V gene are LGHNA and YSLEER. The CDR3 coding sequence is TGCGCCAGCAGCCAAGGGCAGAACCCGGGACACTCTTCTGAGGACGAGCAGTACTTC. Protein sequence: CASSQGQNPGHSSEDEQYF.

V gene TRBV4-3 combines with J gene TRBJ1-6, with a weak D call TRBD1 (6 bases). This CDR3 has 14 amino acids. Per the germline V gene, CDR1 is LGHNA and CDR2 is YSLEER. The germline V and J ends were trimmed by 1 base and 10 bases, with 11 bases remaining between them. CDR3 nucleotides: TGCGCCAGCAGCCAAGGGCAGGGGCACTCACCCCTCCACTTT. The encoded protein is CASSQGQGHSPLHF.

The CDR3: CASSGQGEGGYTF. Here the CDR3 DNA reads TGCGCCAGCAGCGGACAGGGGGAGGGTGGCTACACCTTC. The V and J genes are TRBV4-3 and TRBJ1-2; 10 bases map to TRBD1. The CDR3 is 13 residues long. Per germline, CDR1 LGHNA and CDR2 YSLEER. Trimming removed 5 bases from V and 7 bases from J; junction bases left unmatched: 4.

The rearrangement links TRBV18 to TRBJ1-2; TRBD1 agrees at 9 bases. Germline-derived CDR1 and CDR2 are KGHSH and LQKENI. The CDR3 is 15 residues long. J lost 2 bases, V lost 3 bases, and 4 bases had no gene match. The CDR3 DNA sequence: TGTGCCAGCTCACCGGGACAGGGCTCAAACTATGGCTACACCTTC. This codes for CASSPGQGSNYGYTF.

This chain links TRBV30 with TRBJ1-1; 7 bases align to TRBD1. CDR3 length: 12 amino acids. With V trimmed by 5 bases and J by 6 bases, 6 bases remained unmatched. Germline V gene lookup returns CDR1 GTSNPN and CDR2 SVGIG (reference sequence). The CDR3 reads CAWAGGFPEAFF. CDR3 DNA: TGTGCCTGGGCAGGGGGTTTCCCTGAAGCTTTCTTT.

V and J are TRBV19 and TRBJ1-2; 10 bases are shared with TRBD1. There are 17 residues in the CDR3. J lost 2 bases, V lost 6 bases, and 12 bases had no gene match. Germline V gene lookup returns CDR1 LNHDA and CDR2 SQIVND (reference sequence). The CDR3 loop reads CASSPAGQGIRNYGYTF. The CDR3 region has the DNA TGTGCCAGTAGCCCGGCGGGACAGGGGATAAGGAACTATGGCTACACCTTC.

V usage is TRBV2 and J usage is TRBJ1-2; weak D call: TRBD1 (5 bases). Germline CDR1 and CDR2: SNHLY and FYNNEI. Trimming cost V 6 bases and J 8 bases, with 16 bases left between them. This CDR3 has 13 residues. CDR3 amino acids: CASSPMGPLGYTF. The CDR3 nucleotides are TGTGCCAGCAGCCCCATGGGGCCTCTGGGCTACACCTTC.

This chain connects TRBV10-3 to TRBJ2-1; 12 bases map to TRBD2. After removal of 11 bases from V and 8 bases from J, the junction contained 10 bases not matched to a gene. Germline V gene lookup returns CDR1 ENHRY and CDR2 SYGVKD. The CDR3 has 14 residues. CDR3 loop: CASKTSGSDDEQFF. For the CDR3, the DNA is TGTGCCTCAAAGACTAGCGGGAGTGACGATGAGCAGTTCTTC.

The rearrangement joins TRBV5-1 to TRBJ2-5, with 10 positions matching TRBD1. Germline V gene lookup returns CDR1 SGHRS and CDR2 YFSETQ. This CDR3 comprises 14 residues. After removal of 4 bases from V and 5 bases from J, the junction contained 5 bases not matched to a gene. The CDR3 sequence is CASSPTGGGETQYF. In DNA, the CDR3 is TGCGCCAGCAGCCCGACAGGGGGCGGGGAGACCCAGTACTTC.

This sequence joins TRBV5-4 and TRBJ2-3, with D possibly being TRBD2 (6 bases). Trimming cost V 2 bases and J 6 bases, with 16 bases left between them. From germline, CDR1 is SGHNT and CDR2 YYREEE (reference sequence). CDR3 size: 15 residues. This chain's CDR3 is CASSFESGRADTQYF. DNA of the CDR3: TGTGCCAGCAGCTTTGAGTCCGGGAGAGCGGATACGCAGTATTTT.

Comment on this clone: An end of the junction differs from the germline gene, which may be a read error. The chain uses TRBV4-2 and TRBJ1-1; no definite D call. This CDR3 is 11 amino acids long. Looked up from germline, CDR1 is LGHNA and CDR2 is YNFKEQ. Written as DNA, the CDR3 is TGTGCCAGAAGCCAAGGACGCGGAGCTTTCTTT. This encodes CARSQGRGAFF.

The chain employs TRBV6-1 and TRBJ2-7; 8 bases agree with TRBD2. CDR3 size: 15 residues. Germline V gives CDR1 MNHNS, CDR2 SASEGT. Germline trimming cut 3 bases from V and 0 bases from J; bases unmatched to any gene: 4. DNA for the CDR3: TGTGCCAGCAGTGAGGGCGGGAGGAGCTCCTACGAGCAGTACTTC. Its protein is CASSEGGRSSYEQYF.

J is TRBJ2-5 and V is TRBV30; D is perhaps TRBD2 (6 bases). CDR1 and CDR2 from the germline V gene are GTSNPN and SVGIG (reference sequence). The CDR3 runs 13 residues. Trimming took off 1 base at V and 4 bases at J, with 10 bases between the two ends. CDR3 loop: CAWSGLVGETQYF. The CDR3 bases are TGTGCCTGGAGTGGACTAGTGGGAGAGACCCAGTACTTC.

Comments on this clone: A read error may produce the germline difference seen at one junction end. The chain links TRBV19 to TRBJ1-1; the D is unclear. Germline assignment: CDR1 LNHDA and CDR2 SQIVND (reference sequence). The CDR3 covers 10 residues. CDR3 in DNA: TGTGCCAGTAGCGACGACGGAGCCCACTTT. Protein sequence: CASSDDGAHF.

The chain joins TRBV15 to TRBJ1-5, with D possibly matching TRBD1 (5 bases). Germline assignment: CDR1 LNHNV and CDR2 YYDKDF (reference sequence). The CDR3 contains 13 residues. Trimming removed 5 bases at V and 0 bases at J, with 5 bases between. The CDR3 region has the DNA TGTGCCACCAGCCAGGGTAGCAATCAGCCCCAGCATTTT. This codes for CATSQGSNQPQHF.

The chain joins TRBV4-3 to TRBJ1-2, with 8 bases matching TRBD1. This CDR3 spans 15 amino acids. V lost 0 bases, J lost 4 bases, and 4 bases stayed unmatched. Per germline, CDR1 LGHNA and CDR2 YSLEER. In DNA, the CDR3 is TGCGCCAGCAGCCAAGAAAAGGACAGGGCCTATGGCTACACCTTC. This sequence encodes CASSQEKDRAYGYTF.

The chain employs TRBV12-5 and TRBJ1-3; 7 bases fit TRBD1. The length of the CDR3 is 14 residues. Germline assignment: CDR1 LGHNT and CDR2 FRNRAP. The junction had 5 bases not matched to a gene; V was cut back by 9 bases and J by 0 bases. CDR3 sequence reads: CASSEGASGNTIYF. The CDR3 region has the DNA TGTGCTAGCTCGGAGGGGGCCTCTGGAAACACCATATATTTT.

The CDR3 DNA is TGTGCCAGCAGCTTAGCGTTAGAAGAGCAGTACTTC. Amino acid sequence: CASSLALEEQYF. The chain uses TRBV7-9 and TRBJ2-7; D remains unclear. V was trimmed by 0 bases and J by 7 bases, leaving 7 bases between them. The CDR3 runs 12 residues. CDR1 SEHNR and CDR2 FQNEAQ come from the germline V gene (reference sequence).

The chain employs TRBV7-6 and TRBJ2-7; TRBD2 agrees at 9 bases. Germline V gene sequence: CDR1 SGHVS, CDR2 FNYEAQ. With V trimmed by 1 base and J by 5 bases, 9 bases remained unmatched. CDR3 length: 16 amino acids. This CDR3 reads CASSLEASQRGDEQYF. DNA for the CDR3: TGTGCCAGCAGCTTAGAAGCCTCCCAGCGGGGGGACGAGCAGTACTTC.

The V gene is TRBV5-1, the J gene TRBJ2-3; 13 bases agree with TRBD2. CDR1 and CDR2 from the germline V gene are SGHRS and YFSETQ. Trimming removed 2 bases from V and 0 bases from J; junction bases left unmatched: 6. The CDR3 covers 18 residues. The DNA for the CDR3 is TGCGCCAGCAGCTTTTTCGGGACTAGCGGGGCTAGCACAGATACGCAGTATTTT. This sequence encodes CASSFFGTSGASTDTQYF.

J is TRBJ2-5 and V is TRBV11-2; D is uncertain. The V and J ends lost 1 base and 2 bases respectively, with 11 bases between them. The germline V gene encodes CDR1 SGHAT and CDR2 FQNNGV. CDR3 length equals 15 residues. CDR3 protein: CASSLVGRPQETQYF. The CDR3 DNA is TGTGCCAGCAGCTTAGTGGGCAGGCCTCAAGAGACCCAGTACTTC.

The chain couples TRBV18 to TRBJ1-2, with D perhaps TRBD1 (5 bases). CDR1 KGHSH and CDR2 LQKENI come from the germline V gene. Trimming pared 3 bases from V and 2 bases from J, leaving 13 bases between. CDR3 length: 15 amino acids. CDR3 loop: CASSPGLAGNYGYTF. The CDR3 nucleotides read TGTGCCAGCTCACCCGGGTTGGCAGGGAACTATGGCTACACCTTC.

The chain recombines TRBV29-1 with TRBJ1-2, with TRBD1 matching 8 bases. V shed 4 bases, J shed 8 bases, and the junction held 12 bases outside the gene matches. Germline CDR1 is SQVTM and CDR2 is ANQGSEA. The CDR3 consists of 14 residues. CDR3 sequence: CSVAGTGWGIGYTF. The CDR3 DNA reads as TGCAGCGTTGCTGGGACAGGTTGGGGGATAGGCTACACCTTC. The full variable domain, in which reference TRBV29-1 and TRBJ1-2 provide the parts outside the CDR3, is SAVISQKPSRDICQRGTSLTIQCQVDSQVTMMFWYRQQPGQSLTLIATANQGSEATYESGFVIDKFPISRPNLTFSTLTVSNMSPEDSSIYLCSVAGTGWGIGYTFGSGTRLTVV.

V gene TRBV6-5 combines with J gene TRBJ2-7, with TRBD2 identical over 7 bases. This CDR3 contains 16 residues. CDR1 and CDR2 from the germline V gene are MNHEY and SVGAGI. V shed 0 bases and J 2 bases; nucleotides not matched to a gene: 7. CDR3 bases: TGTGCCAGCAGTTACTCAGCTAGCGGTGGCGCCTACGAGCAGTACTTC. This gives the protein CASSYSASGGAYEQYF.

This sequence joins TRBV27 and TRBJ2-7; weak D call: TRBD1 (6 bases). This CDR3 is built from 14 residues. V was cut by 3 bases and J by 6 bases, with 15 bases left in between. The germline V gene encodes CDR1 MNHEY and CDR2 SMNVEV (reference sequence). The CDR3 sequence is CASSFGQGQGEQYF. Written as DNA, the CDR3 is TGTGCCAGCAGTTTTGGCCAGGGGCAAGGCGAGCAGTACTTC.

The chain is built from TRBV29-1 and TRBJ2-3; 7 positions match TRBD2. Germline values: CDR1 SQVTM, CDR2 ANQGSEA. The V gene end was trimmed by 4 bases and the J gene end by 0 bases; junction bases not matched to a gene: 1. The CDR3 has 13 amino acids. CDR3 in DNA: TGCAGCGTTGTGGGGGGGAGCACAGATACGCAGTATTTT. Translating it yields CSVVGGSTDTQYF.

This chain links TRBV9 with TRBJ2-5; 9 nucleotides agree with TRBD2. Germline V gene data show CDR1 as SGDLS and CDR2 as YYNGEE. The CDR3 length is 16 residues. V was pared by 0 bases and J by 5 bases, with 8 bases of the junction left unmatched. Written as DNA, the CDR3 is TGTGCCAGCAGCGTAGGGGCTAGCGGGGCTTGGGAGACCCAGTACTTC. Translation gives CASSVGASGAWETQYF.